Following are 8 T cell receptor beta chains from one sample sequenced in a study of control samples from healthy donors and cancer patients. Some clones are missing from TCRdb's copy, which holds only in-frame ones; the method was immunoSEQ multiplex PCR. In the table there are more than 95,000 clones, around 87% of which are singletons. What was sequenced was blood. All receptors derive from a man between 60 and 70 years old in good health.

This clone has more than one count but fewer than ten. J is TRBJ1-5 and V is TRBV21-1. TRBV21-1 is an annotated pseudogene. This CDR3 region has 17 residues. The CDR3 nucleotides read TGTGCCAGCAGCCAGGACGAGGGAGGGTATAGCAATCAGCCCCAGCATTTT. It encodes CASSQDEGGYSNQPQHF.

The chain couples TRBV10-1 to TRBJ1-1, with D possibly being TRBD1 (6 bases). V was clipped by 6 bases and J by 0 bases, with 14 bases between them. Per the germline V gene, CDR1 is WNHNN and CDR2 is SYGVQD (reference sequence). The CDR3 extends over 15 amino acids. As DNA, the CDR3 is TGCGCCAGCAGACCCGCCGGGACACTGAACACTGAAGCTTTCTTT. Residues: CASRPAGTLNTEAFF.

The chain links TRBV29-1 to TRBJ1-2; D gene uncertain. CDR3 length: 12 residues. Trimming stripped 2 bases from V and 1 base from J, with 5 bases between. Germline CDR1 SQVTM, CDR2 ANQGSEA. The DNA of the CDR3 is TGCAGCGTTGAACGGGGTAACTATGGCTACACCTTC. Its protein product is CSVERGNYGYTF.

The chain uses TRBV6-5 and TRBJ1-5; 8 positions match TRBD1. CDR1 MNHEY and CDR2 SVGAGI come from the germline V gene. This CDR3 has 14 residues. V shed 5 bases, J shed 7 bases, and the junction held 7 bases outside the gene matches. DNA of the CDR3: TGTGCCAGCAGTCCTAACAGGGGGGCCCAGCCCCAGCATTTT. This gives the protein CASSPNRGAQPQHF.

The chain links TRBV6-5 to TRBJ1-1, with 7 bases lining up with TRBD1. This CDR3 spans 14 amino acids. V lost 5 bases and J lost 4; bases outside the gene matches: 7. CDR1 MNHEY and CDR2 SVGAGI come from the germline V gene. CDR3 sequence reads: CASSRQGGVTEAFF. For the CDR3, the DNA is TGTGCCAGCAGTAGACAGGGCGGCGTCACTGAAGCTTTCTTT.

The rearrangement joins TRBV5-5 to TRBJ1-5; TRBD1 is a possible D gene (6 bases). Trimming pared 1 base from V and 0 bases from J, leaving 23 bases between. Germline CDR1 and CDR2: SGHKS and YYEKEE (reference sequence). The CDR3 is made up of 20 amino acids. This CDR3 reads CASSLFMTGGARSSNQPQHF. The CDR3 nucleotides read TGTGCCAGCAGCTTGTTTATGACTGGGGGCGCGAGAAGTAGCAATCAGCCCCAGCATTTT. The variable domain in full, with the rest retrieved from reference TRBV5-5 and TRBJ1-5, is DAGVTQSPTHLIKTRGQQVTLRCSPISGHKSVSWYQQVLGQGPQFIFQYYEKEERGRGNFPDRFSARQFPNYSSELNVNALLLGDSALYLCASSLFMTGGARSSNQPQHFGDGTRLSIL.

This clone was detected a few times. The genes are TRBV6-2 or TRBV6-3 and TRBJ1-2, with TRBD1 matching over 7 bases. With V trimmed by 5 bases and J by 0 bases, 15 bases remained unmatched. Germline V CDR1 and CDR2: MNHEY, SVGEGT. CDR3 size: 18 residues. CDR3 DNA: TGTGCCAGCAGTAAAAGGTGGGACAGACGAGTCACTAACTATGGCTACACCTTC. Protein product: CASSKRWDRRVTNYGYTF.

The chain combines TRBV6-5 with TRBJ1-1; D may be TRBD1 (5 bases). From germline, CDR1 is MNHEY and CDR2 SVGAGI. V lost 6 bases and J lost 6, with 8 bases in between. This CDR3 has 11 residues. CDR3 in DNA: TGTGCCAGCAGCCGGGGCGCTGAAGCTTTCTTT. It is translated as CASSRGAEAFF.